The clone carrying this T cell receptor beta chain was seen a handful of times. Its antigen is undetermined. This record comes from a study of human T cells and chemical hapten exposure. Across the whole study: Per-sample variation in TCR yield stemmed mainly from small pooled library volume differences. Broader study findings: Following DPC sensitization, TCRs present above 1 in 1000 frequency showed no change.

The study's library attached unique molecular identifiers to single cDNA molecules. Original data processing: Sample TCR counts, which ranged from roughly 20,000 to 750,000, had a median of roughly 92,000. TCRdb re-derived calls from the RACE reads in MiXCR, one entry per CDR3 protein. TCRdb's processing, not the authors', yielded these V and J calls. Counted here are approximately 33,000 distinct CDR3 sequences, about 7% occurring once; the ten biggest clones make up 9.9%. Time point noted: healthy volunteer bleed at 2 weeks. The template was total RNA from unfractionated whole blood. Trimming removed 0 bases from V and 10 bases from J; junction bases left unmatched: 3. This CDR3 is built from 14 residues. Germline V gives CDR1 SGHRS, CDR2 YFSETQ.

The chain joins TRBV5-1 to TRBJ2-1, with 11 positions matching TRBD2. This receptor was taken from a human donor in good health. Some clones in this sample may be carry-over from other donors' samples. The sample comprised whole blood. CDR3 amino acids: CASSLELAGAEQFF. As DNA, the CDR3 is TGCGCCAGCAGCTTGGAACTAGCGGGAGCCGAGCAGTTCTTC. The entire variable domain, with the rest obtained from reference TRBV5-1 and TRBJ2-1, is as follows: KAGVTQTPRYLIKTRGQQVTLSCSPISGHRSVSWYQQTPGQGLQFLFEYFSETQRNKGNFPGRFSGRQFSNSRSEMNVSTLELGDSALYLCASSLELAGAEQFFGPGTRLTVL.